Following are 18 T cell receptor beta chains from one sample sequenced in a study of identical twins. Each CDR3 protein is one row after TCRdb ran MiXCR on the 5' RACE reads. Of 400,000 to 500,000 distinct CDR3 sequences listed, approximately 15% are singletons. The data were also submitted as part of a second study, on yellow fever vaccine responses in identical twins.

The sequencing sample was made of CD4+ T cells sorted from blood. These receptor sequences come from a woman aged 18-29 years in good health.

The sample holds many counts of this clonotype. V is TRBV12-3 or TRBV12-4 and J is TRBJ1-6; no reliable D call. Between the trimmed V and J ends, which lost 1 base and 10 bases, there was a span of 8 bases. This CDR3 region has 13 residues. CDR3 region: CASSLGQRSPLHF. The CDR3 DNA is TGTGCCAGCAGTTTAGGGCAGCGATCACCCCTCCACTTT.

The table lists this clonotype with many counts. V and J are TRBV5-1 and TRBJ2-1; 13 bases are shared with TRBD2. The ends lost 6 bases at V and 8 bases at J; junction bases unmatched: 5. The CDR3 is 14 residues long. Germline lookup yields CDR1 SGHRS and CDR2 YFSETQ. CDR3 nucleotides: TGCGCCAGCACGGGACTAGCGGGAATCCATGAGCAGTTCTTC. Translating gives CASTGLAGIHEQFF.

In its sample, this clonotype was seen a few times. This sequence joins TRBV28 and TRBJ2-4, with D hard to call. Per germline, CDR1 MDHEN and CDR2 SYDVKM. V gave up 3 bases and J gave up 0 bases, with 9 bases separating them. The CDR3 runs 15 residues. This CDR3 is CASSFQRLAKNIQYF. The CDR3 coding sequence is TGTGCCAGCAGTTTTCAACGTTTAGCCAAAAACATTCAGTACTTC.

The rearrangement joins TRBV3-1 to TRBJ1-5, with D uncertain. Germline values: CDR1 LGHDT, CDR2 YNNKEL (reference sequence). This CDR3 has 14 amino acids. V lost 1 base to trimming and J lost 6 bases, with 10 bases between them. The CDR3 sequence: CASSQAGIPQPQHF. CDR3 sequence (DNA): TGTGCCAGCAGCCAAGCGGGGATACCTCAGCCCCAGCATTTT.

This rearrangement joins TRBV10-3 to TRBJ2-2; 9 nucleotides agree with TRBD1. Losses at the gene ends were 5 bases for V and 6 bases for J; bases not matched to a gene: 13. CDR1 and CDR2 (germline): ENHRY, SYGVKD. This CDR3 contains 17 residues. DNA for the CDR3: TGTGCCATCAGTCCGGGACAGGGAAGTTTTGGAGCCGGGGAGCTGTTTTTT. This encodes CAISPGQGSFGAGELFF.

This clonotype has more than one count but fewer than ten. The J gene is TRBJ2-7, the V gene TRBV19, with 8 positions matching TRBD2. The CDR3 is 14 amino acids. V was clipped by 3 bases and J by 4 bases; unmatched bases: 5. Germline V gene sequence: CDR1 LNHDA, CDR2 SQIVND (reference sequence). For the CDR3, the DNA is TGTGCCAGTAGTATGGAGGCGGGAGGATACGAGCAGTACTTC. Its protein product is CASSMEAGGYEQYF. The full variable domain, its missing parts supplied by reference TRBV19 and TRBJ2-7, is DGGITQSPKYLFRKEGQNVTLSCEQNLNHDAMYWYRQDPGQGLRLIYYSQIVNDFQKGDIAEGYSVSREKKESFPLTVTSAQKNPTAFYLCASSMEAGGYEQYFGPGTRLTVT.

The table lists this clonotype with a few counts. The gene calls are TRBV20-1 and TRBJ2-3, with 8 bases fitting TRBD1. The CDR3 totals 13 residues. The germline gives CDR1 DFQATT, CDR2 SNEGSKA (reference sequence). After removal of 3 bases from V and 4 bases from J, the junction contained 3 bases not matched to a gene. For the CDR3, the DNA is TGCAGTGCTAGTTCAGGGGGCGCAGATACGCAGTATTTT. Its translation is CSASSGGADTQYF.

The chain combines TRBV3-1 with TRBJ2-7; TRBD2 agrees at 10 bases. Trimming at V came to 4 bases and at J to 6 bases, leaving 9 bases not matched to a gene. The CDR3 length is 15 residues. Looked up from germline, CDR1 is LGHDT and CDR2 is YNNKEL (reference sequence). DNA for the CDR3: TGTGCCAGCAGCCCTAGCGGGAGAAGAATAGGCGAGCAGTACTTC. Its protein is CASSPSGRRIGEQYF.

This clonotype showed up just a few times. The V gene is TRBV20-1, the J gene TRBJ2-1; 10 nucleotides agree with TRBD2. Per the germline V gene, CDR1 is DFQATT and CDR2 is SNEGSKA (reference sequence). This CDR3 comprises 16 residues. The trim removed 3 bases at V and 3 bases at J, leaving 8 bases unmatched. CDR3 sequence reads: CSASPTGTSVYNEQFF. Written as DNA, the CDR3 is TGCAGTGCTAGTCCTACCGGGACTAGCGTCTACAATGAGCAGTTCTTC.

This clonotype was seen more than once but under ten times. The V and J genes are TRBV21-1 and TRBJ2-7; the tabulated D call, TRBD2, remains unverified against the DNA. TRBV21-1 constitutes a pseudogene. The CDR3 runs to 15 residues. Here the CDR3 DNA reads TGTGCCAGCAGCAAAGAGGGTAGCGGGTCCTACGAGCAGTACTTC. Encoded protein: CASSKEGSGSYEQYF.

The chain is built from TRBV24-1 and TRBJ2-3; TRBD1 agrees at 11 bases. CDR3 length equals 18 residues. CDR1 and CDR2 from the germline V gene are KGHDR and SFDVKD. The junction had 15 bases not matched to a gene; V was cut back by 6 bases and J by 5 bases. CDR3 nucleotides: TGTGCCACCAGTCCTGGGACAGGGGGGACTTTGACGCAAGATACGCAGTATTTT. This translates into CATSPGTGGTLTQDTQYF.

In nucleotides, the CDR3 is TGTGCCAGCACCCTACAGGGGGCGGGGGGAGAGACCCAGTACTTC. Its translation: CASTLQGAGGETQYF. The chain joins TRBV7-8 to TRBJ2-5, with D perhaps matching TRBD1 (9 bases). Germline V gene lookup returns CDR1 SGHVS and CDR2 FQNEAQ. The CDR3 runs to 15 residues. V dropped 7 bases and J dropped 4 bases, with 19 bases sitting between them.

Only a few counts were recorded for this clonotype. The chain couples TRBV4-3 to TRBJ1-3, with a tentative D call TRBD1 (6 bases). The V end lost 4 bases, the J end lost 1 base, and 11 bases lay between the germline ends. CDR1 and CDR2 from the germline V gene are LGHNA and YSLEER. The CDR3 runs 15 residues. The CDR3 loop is CASSPDSLSGNTIYF. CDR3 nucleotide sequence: TGCGCCAGCAGCCCGGACAGCCTTTCTGGAAACACCATATATTTT.

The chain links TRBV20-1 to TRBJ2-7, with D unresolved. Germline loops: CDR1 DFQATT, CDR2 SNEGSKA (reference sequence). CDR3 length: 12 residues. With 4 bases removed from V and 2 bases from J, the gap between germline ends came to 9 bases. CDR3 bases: TGCAGTGCTAAAAATGAACCCTACGAGCAGTACTTC. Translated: CSAKNEPYEQYF.

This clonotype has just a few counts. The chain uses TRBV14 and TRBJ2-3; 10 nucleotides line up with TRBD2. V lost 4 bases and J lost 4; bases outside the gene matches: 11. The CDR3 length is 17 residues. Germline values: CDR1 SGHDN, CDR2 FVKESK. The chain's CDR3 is CASSLRLAGVGADTQYF. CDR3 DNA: TGTGCCAGCAGCCTTCGTCTAGCGGGAGTGGGCGCAGATACGCAGTATTTT.

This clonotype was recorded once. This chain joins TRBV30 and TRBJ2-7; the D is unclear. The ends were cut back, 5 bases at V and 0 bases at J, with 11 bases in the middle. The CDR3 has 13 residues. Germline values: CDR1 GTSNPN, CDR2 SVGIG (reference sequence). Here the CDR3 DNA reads TGTGCCTGGCGTTCACAGAGCTCCTACGAGCAGTACTTC. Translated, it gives CAWRSQSSYEQYF.

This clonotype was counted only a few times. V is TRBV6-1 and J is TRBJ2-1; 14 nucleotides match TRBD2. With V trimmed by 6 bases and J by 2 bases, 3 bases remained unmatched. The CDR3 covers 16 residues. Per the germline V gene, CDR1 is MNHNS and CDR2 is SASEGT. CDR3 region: CASSRTSGGTYNEQFF. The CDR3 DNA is TGTGCCAGCAGCAGGACTAGCGGGGGGACCTACAATGAGCAGTTCTTC.

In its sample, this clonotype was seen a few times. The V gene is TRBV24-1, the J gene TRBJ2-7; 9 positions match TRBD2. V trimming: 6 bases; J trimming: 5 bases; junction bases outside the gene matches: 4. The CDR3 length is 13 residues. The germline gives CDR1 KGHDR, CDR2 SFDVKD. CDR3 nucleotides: TGTGCCACCAGTAGCGGGAGGATCCACGAGCAGTACTTC. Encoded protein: CATSSGRIHEQYF.